Listed below are T cell receptor beta chains from one sample, sequenced in a study of blood T cell repertoires in COVID-19. The data were produced by immunoSEQ multiplex PCR, yet TCRdb's version contains in-frame clones alone and is incomplete. The sample lists 300,000 to 400,000 clones, 80% to 90% occurring once. Sequencing was carried out using peripheral blood. These receptors originate from a man aged 25-45 years with COVID-19, enrolled during active disease. CDR3s include the opening cysteine and the closing phenylalanine or tryptophan. D genes are given only for firm matches. Clone size is stated in some rows and not others, as once, few, many or a class when expanded.

CDR3	DNA	size	V	D	J
CASSQGGHGYTF	TGTGCCAGCAGCCAGGGGGGACATGGCTACACCTTC	-	TRBV9	TRBD1	TRBJ1-2
CASSLGLGPNSNNEQFF	TGTGCCAGCAGCTTGGGACTAGGCCCGAATTCAAACAATGAGCAGTTCTTC	-	TRBV7-3	TRBD2	TRBJ2-1
CASSYWGVVGSEAFF	TGTGCCAGCAGTTACTGGGGGGTCGTTGGGTCTGAAGCTTTCTTT	-	TRBV6-2/TRBV6-3	-	TRBJ1-1
CASSFGTGDYTF	TGTGCCAGCAGCTTTGGGACAGGGGACTACACCTTC	-	TRBV7-2	TRBD1	TRBJ1-2
CASSRRTSGSHEQFF	TGTGCCAGCAGTCGTAGGACTAGCGGGAGTCATGAGCAGTTCTTC	-	TRBV6-5	TRBD2	TRBJ2-1
CASKGSLNQPQHF	TGTGCCAGCAAAGGGAGCCTCAATCAGCCCCAGCATTTT	-	TRBV2	-	TRBJ1-5
CASSELYEQYF	TGCGCCAGCAGCGAGCTATACGAGCAGTACTTC	-	TRBV5-1	-	TRBJ2-7
CASSLVPTVTTYEQYF	TGTGCCAGCAGCTTAGTCCCGACAGTAACTACCTACGAGCAGTACTTC	-	TRBV7-2	-	TRBJ2-7
CASSLNSGYTF	TGTGCCAGCAGTTTGAACTCTGGCTACACCTTC	-	TRBV12-3/TRBV12-4	-	TRBJ1-2
CASSSPNYEQFF	TGTGCCAGCAGCTCTCCAAACTATGAGCAGTTCTTC	-	TRBV12-3/TRBV12-4	-	TRBJ2-1
CASSTGQGTYNSPLHF	TGTGCCAGCTCAACGGGACAGGGTACCTATAATTCACCCCTCCACTTT	-	TRBV18	TRBD1	TRBJ1-6
CATQHYSNQPQHF	TGTGCCACCCAGCACTATAGCAATCAGCCCCAGCATTTT	-	TRBV19	-	TRBJ1-5
CAWSGMTGSMNTEAFF	TGTGCCTGGAGTGGTATGACAGGGTCGATGAACACTGAAGCTTTCTTT	-	TRBV30	TRBD1	TRBJ1-1
CASSFRGSGANNEQFF	TGTGCCAGCAGCTTCCGGGGGAGCGGGGCAAACAATGAGCAGTTCTTC	-	TRBV7-3	TRBD2	TRBJ2-1
CASSVGLGRGDEQFF	TGTGCCAGCAGCGTAGGCCTCGGTAGGGGCGATGAGCAGTTCTTC	-	TRBV9	-	TRBJ2-1
CASRGGRDAYEQYF	TGTGCCAGCAGAGGCGGGAGGGACGCCTACGAGCAGTACTTC	few	TRBV27	TRBD2	TRBJ2-7
CASSLRTDEQYF	TGTGCCAGCAGCTTACGGACAGACGAGCAGTACTTC	-	TRBV5-4	-	TRBJ2-7
CSVEGSSYEQYF	TGCAGCGTTGAAGGGAGCTCCTACGAGCAGTACTTC	few	TRBV29-1	-	TRBJ2-7
CASSSYSGEGQNNEQFF	TGCGCCAGCAGCTCTTACAGCGGGGAGGGCCAGAACAATGAGCAGTTCTTC	-	TRBV5-1	TRBD2	TRBJ2-1
CASRPRGSGNTIYF	TGTGCCAGCAGGCCGCGGGGCTCTGGAAACACCATATATTTT	-	TRBV2	-	TRBJ1-3
CASSVKIRVGYTF	TGTGCCAGTAGTGTCAAAATCCGGGTCGGCTACACCTTC	-	TRBV19	-	TRBJ1-2
CASSISTGGVTEAFF	TGTGCCAGTAGTATATCGACAGGGGGCGTCACTGAAGCTTTCTTT	-	TRBV19	TRBD1	TRBJ1-1
CASSFGQRQPQHF	TGTGCCAGCAGTTTCGGCCAGCGGCAGCCCCAGCATTTT	-	TRBV12-3/TRBV12-4	-	TRBJ1-5
CASSLGRTGAGNTIYF	TGTGCCAGCAGCTTGGGGCGTACAGGGGCTGGAAACACCATATATTTT	-	TRBV5-6	TRBD1	TRBJ1-3
CASSVGGALAKNIQYF	TGCGCCAGCAGCGTCGGGGGGGCTTTAGCCAAAAACATTCAGTACTTC	-	TRBV5-1	TRBD2	TRBJ2-4
CASSSHAGGFYNEQFF	TGTGCCAGCAGTTCCCATGCGGGAGGGTTTTACAATGAGCAGTTCTTC	-	TRBV6-2/TRBV6-3	TRBD2	TRBJ2-1
CASSIGVGGLYEQYF	TGTGCCAGTAGTATAGGGGTAGGGGGCCTGTACGAGCAGTACTTC	-	TRBV19	TRBD1	TRBJ2-7
CASSEPGQGSYNEQFF	TGTGCCAGCTCAGAACCGGGACAGGGTAGTTACAATGAGCAGTTCTTC	-	TRBV18	TRBD1	TRBJ2-1
CASTDRAGHLNEQYF	TGTGCCAGCACGGATCGGGCGGGTCACTTGAACGAGCAGTACTTC	-	TRBV27	-	TRBJ2-7
CASIQDRVTGELFF	TGTGCCAGCATTCAAGACAGGGTCACCGGGGAGCTGTTTTTT	-	TRBV2	TRBD1	TRBJ2-2
CASSFPGHPRLHF	TGCGCCAGCAGCTTTCCAGGACATCCGCGTCTCCACTTT	-	TRBV5-1	-	TRBJ1-6
CASSLDGTSSYEQYF	TGTGCCAGCAGCTTAGACGGGACAAGCTCCTACGAGCAGTACTTC	few	TRBV5-5	-	TRBJ2-7
CASSLARDLSSGNTIYF	TGTGCCAGCAGCTTAGCGCGGGATCTCTCCTCTGGAAACACCATATATTTT	-	TRBV7-9	-	TRBJ1-3
CASSQSNRGQGIGYGYTF	TGTGCCAGCAGCCAGTCGAACCGCGGACAGGGGATCGGCTATGGCTACACCTTC	once	TRBV9	TRBD1	TRBJ1-2
CASSFPSTDTQYF	TGTGCCAGCAGCTTTCCTAGCACAGATACGCAGTATTTT	-	TRBV5-4	-	TRBJ2-3
CASSQGLAGYNEQFF	TGTGCCAGCAGCCAGGGACTAGCGGGTTACAATGAGCAGTTCTTC	few	TRBV7-3	TRBD2	TRBJ2-1
CASSQDGLAGGPLMRNEQFF	TGCGCCAGCAGCCAAGATGGCCTAGCGGGAGGGCCTCTAATGCGCAATGAGCAGTTCTTC	-	TRBV4-3	TRBD2	TRBJ2-1
CASLSSVSYEQYF	TGTGCCAGTCTAAGTTCCGTCTCCTACGAGCAGTACTTC	-	TRBV6-5	-	TRBJ2-7
CASSLGPVSGDNEQFF	TGCGCCAGCAGCTTGGGCCCCGTCAGCGGGGACAATGAGCAGTTCTTC	-	TRBV5-1	TRBD2	TRBJ2-1